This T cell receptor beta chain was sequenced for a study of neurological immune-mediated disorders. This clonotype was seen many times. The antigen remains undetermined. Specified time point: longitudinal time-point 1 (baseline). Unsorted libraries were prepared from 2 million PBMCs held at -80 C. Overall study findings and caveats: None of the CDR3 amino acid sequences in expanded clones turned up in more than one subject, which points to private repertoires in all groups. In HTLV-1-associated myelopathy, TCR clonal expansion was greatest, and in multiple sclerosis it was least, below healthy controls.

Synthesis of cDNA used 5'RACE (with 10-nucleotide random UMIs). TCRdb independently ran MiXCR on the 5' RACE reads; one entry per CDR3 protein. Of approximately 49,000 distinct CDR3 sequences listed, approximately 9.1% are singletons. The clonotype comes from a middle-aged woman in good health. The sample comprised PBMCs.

CDR3 nucleotides: TGTGCCAGCAGCCAAGATAAAGCATATGGCTACACCTTC. Amino acid sequence: CASSQDKAYGYTF. The genes are TRBV4-2 and TRBJ1-2, with unresolved D. The CDR3 is made up of 13 amino acids. The germline V gene encodes CDR1 LGHNA and CDR2 YNFKEQ. Trimming removed 0 bases at V and 5 bases at J, with 7 bases between.